Within the sample, the clone carrying this T cell receptor beta chain is medium-sized. Its antigen is not known. TCRdb re-called the 5' RACE reads through MiXCR, storing one row per CDR3 protein. Among roughly 3,900 distinct CDR3 sequences, roughly 35% were seen once, and the ten largest hold approximately 25%. This specimen belongs to a study of spatial heterogeneity in lung cancer. Study details: Detection consistently yielded more beta chains than alpha chains. Combinations of a unique TCR and a UMI were tallied in raw reads, and on average each appeared more than ten times.

CDR1 is SGHRS and CDR2 is YFSETQ in the germline V gene. The CDR3 spans 16 residues. The V gene end was trimmed by 0 bases and the J gene end by 1 base; junction bases not matched to a gene: 6. Study results and caveats: It was found that expanded intratumoral alpha and beta TCR counts tracked tumor mutation counts.

Indicated time point: sample taken at primary tumor resection. The sample was lung tumor tissue, taken at surgery. The genes are TRBV5-1 and TRBJ2-7; TRBD2 matches 8 bases. This clonotype was sampled from a male donor with early-stage non-small cell lung cancer. Here the CDR3 reads CASSLDSVAGSYEQYF. The CDR3 DNA sequence: TGCGCCAGCAGCTTGGATTCGGTAGCGGGGTCCTACGAGCAGTACTTC.